This TCR beta chain originates from a study of follicular helper T cells after annual influenza vaccination (dated by TCRdb to 2017 to 2019). The study in broad terms: After each seasonal influenza vaccination, blood was collected on days 0, 7 and 28. To study recall of cTfh clones, some subjects were followed through successive annual vaccinations in the 2013-2014, 2014-2015 and 2015-2016 seasons. Multi-year samples were available from six subjects, with four subjects covering two vaccination seasons and two subjects covering three seasons. The 2013-2014 samples were cryopreserved, while the 2015 samples were processed right after collection. One week after vaccination, a second recruited cohort of eleven to twelve subjects (Table S1) displayed a similar ICOS+CD38+ cTfh response.

The protocol used for the library was the immunoSEQ multiplex PCR assay. Adaptive Biotechnologies carried out TCRB amplification, library preparation, sequencing and preliminary bioinformatics at Survey level resolution. The authors' analysis ran thus. Clonality was computed in R as 1 minus normalized Shannon entropy; the Gini index was calculated with the R package ineq. Overlap score was the summed counts of shared sequences divided by total counts of all sequences in both compared samples. Fisher's exact test, with an assumed theoretical repertoire of 10^7 TCRB sequences, was used to assess the significance of shared clonotypes. Sourced from immuneACCESS, this table was stored by TCRdb with only in-frame sequences that have V and J called. A share of the clones is absent; for the studies checked, an unresolved V gene accounts for under half, and the remainder has no known explanation. V and J calls and clone size follow that table, whereas D and trimming were derived from the DNA. In this sample the table shows several thousand clones, around 86% of which occur a single time. Roughly 0.74% of the sample goes to the ten largest clones.

Overall study results and their limits: Only roughly 10-21% of analyzed cells yielded productive TCRB sequences, so sampling of rare clonotypes was not possible. A recurrent oligoclonal ICOS+CD38+ cTfh response containing tetramer and AIM influenza-specific clonotypes was recalled by successive annual vaccinations. ICOS+CD38+ cTfh clonality correlated with the frequency of that population, and its change correlated with the change in circulating plasmablast frequency. Day 7 ICOS+CD38+ clones were most often found later in ICOS-CD38- cTfh, suggesting that subset may serve as a memory reservoir. Undersampling of the much larger non-cTfh compartments could not be excluded when assessing influenza clone enrichment.

In the case of this clone: Its antigen is unknown. No base qualities exist here, and no much larger clone lies one base off it.

CDR1 LGHNA and CDR2 YSLEER are derived from the germline V gene. The CDR3, cysteine through phenylalanine, is 17 amino acids long. Kept here is only the CDR3 DNA, which spans 51 bases and is read in frame from base 1. Germline trimming: 2 bases from V, 0 bases from J; junction bases outside gene matches: 5. The sample's time point, from its label and the paper: 2015-2016 season, pre-vaccination. Adults received seasonal inactivated influenza vaccine (Fluvarix), and TCRB sequencing tracked sorted blood CD4 subsets before and after vaccination. To be eligible, subjects had to be community-dwelling and could not have received an influenza vaccine during the previous 6 months. Reasons for exclusion included contraindications to influenza vaccine, substance abuse, HIV/AIDS, active malignancy, immunomodulatory medication, and active illness such as respiratory infection. At each time point, about 35 to 110 mL of blood was collected. Either Ficoll-Paque PLUS or SepMate separation was used to isolate PBMC. CXCR5- memory CD4 T cells were sorted as a comparison non-Tfh subset. Before DNA extraction, cell subsets were sorted from PBMC on a BD FACS Aria.

The sequenced sample was CXCR5- memory CD4+ T cells sorted from blood, obtained on the day of influenza vaccination. The intended sense of this specimen's cell subset or site label: CXCR5- memory CD4 T cells. The chain is encoded by TRBV4-3 joined to TRBJ2-7; 12 middle bases align to TRBD2. The source is an adult who received the influenza vaccine. CDR3 protein: CASSQLAGGPGSYEQYF. The DNA is TGCGCCAGCAGCCAACTAGCGGGGGGGCCGGGCTCCTACGAGCAGTACTTC.